These 29 T cell receptor beta chains were sequenced from one sample in a study of Tregs in tolerant kidney transplant recipients. The method was immunoSEQ multiplex PCR; TCRdb's version includes in-frame clones alone and lacks a portion of them. The data show more than 60,000 clones, nearly 98% seen once. Sequencing used CD4+ T cells from blood, obtained before the transplant. Every receptor here comes from a human donor who received a combined kidney and bone marrow transplant.

The rearrangement uses TRBV19 and TRBJ2-6; no firm D call. This CDR3 comprises 15 residues. V was shortened by 6 bases and J by 1 base, with 10 bases between the two germline ends. Per germline, CDR1 LNHDA and CDR2 SQIVND (reference sequence). CDR3 loop: CASSIPRSGANVLTF. The CDR3 region has the DNA TGTGCCAGTAGCATCCCTAGATCTGGGGCCAACGTCCTGACTTTC.

The chain combines TRBV7-9 with TRBJ2-3, with a possible D match to TRBD2 (6 bases). Trimming left V 4 bases short and J 1 base short, with 15 bases between. Germline assignment: CDR1 SEHNR and CDR2 FQNEAQ (reference sequence). This CDR3 is 16 amino acids long. Here the CDR3 reads CASSSRSGLGTDTQYF. The CDR3 nucleotides are TGTGCCAGCAGCTCTAGGAGCGGGTTGGGCACAGATACGCAGTATTTT.

The genes are TRBV7-6 and TRBJ2-5; maybe TRBD2 (6 bases). The germline V gene encodes CDR1 SGHVS and CDR2 FNYEAQ. Trimming cost V 1 base and J 2 bases, with 11 bases left between them. The CDR3 runs to 15 residues. In nucleotides, the CDR3 is TGTGCCAGCAGCTTAGGGGCTAGCGTACAAGAGACCCAGTACTTC. Its protein is CASSLGASVQETQYF.

This clone was observed a single time. The chain employs TRBV2 and TRBJ2-7; 7 bases fit TRBD1. Germline loops: CDR1 SNHLY, CDR2 FYNNEI. Germline trimming cut 6 bases from V and 2 bases from J; bases unmatched to any gene: 7. This CDR3 has 14 residues. For the CDR3, the DNA is TGTGCCAGCAGGGACAGGCAGGGCACCTACGAGCAGTACTTC. This encodes CASRDRQGTYEQYF.

The rearrangement uses TRBV19 and TRBJ2-2, with a possible D match to TRBD1 (5 bases). Trimming removed 3 bases from V and 4 bases from J, with 12 bases in between. This CDR3 has 15 residues. Germline CDR1 LNHDA, CDR2 SQIVND (reference sequence). CDR3 in DNA: TGTGCCAGTAGTATGAGTGGGGCGGCCACCGGGGAGCTGTTTTTT. Protein sequence: CASSMSGAATGELFF.

The J gene is TRBJ2-3, the V gene TRBV11-3; D is perhaps TRBD2 (6 bases). Germline lookup yields CDR1 SGHNT and CDR2 YENEEA. The CDR3 sequence is 14 residues long. The V and J ends lost 6 bases and 4 bases respectively, with 14 bases between them. The CDR3 nucleotides are TGTGCCAGCAGTAGGACGGCGGGGTCAGATACGCAGTATTTT. Its translation is CASSRTAGSDTQYF.

V is TRBV29-1 and J is TRBJ2-5; no clear D gene. The CDR3 extends over 12 amino acids. Germline V gene sequence: CDR1 SQVTM, CDR2 ANQGSEA. Trimming pared 7 bases from V and 4 bases from J, leaving 13 bases between. CDR3 nucleotide sequence: TGCAGCGGTGTGGATTCTAGAGAGACCCAGTACTTC. It yields the protein CSGVDSRETQYF.

This clone has just one count. The V call is TRBV5-1, the J call TRBJ2-5, with 11 bases that match TRBD2. Trimming removed 3 bases from V and 7 bases from J; junction bases left unmatched: 14. Germline CDR1 SGHRS, CDR2 YFSETQ. This CDR3 is 17 amino acids long. The CDR3 sequence: CASSSLSSGGASVTQYF. The CDR3 DNA is TGCGCCAGCAGCTCGTTGAGTAGCGGGGGGGCTAGTGTGACCCAGTACTTC.

The rearrangement joins TRBV10-3 to TRBJ1-2; D might be TRBD1 (5 bases). CDR1 and CDR2 from the germline V gene are ENHRY and SYGVKD. The V gene lost 2 bases and the J gene lost 3 bases, with 7 bases spanning the gap. The CDR3 covers 13 residues. The CDR3 loop is CAISEGRDYGYTF. CDR3 nucleotides: TGTGCCATCAGTGAGGGCAGGGACTATGGCTACACCTTC.

The rearrangement links TRBV18 to TRBJ2-7; possibly TRBD1 for D (5 bases). The CDR3 runs to 13 residues. Germline CDR1 reads KGHSH; CDR2 reads LQKENI. Trimming shortened V by 4 bases and J by 2 bases, and 9 bases separated the two germline ends. Here the CDR3 DNA reads TGTGCCAGCTCACGTCAGGGAACCTACGAGCAGTACTTC. Its translation is CASSRQGTYEQYF.

This chain connects TRBV5-4 to TRBJ2-2; D gene ambiguous. The CDR3 has 17 amino acids. The germline V and J ends were trimmed by 1 base and 0 bases, with 13 bases remaining between them. The germline gives CDR1 SGHNT, CDR2 YYREEE (reference sequence). CDR3 sequence: CASSLKGVSANTGELFF. CDR3 DNA sequence: TGTGCCAGCAGCTTGAAAGGTGTCAGCGCGAACACCGGGGAGCTGTTTTTT. The variable domain in full, completed from reference TRBV5-4 and TRBJ2-2, reads ETGVTQSPTHLIKTRGQQVTLRCSSQSGHNTVSWYQQALGQGPQFIFQYYREEENGRGNFPPRFSGLQFPNYSSELNVNALELDDSALYLCASSLKGVSANTGELFFGEGSRLTVL.

The rearrangement joins TRBV16 to TRBJ2-3; no firm D call. Per the germline V gene, CDR1 is KGHSY and CDR2 is FQNENV. This CDR3 has 15 residues. V shed 0 bases and J shed 0 bases, with 7 bases lying between them. The CDR3: CASSQSAASTDTQYF. The CDR3 DNA sequence: TGTGCCAGCAGCCAATCGGCGGCGAGCACAGATACGCAGTATTTT.

This clone was recorded only once. The V and J genes are TRBV19 and TRBJ1-5; the D gene is possibly TRBD1 (5 bases). The V gene's germline CDR1 is LNHDA and CDR2 SQIVND (reference sequence). Deletions cut 3 bases from V and 6 bases from J, with 9 bases between. This CDR3 contains 13 residues. CDR3 amino acids: CASSIGGFQPQHF. The CDR3 nucleotides read TGTGCCAGTAGTATTGGGGGGTTTCAGCCCCAGCATTTT.

The rearrangement links TRBV9 to TRBJ1-1; 8 positions agree with TRBD1. This CDR3 comprises 15 residues. The germline V gene encodes CDR1 SGDLS and CDR2 YYNGEE. The trim removed 0 bases at V and 2 bases at J, leaving 3 bases unmatched. For the CDR3, the DNA is TGTGCCAGCAGCGTAGGTCCAGGGGGCAACACTGAAGCTTTCTTT. Its translation: CASSVGPGGNTEAFF.

The chain employs TRBV6-6 and TRBJ2-1, with 9 bases matching TRBD1. The CDR3 has 14 residues. CDR1 and CDR2 (germline): MNHNY, SVGAGI (reference sequence). The junction had 5 bases not matched to a gene; V was cut back by 6 bases and J by 5 bases. The CDR3 region is CASSRGQGNNEQFF. CDR3 nucleotide sequence: TGTGCCAGCAGCCGGGGACAGGGAAACAATGAGCAGTTCTTC.

V is TRBV19 and J is TRBJ2-7; the match to TRBD1 covers 12 bases. V dropped 3 bases and J dropped 4; count of bases not matched to a gene: 10. This CDR3 has 17 residues. Germline V lookup: CDR1 LNHDA, CDR2 SQIVND (reference sequence). The CDR3 region is CASSMRSGDRGRYEQYF. CDR3 nucleotide sequence: TGTGCCAGTAGTATGAGATCCGGGGACAGGGGGCGTTACGAGCAGTACTTC.

The CDR3 spells CASRVGQNYGYTF. CDR3 nucleotides: TGTGCCAGCAGAGTGGGACAAAACTATGGCTACACCTTC. The J gene is TRBJ1-2, the V gene TRBV13; perhaps TRBD1 as D (6 bases). The CDR3 consists of 13 residues. Per the germline V gene, CDR1 is PRHDT and CDR2 is FYEKMQ (reference sequence). Trimming pared 6 bases from V and 2 bases from J, leaving 10 bases between.

This clone appeared once. CDR3 nucleotide sequence: TGTGCCAGCTCACGAAGCCTCGGGGACACTGAAGCTTTCTTT. Residues: CASSRSLGDTEAFF. J is TRBJ1-1 and V is TRBV18; D is uncertain. The CDR3 has 14 residues. Germline V gene sequence: CDR1 KGHSH, CDR2 LQKENI. Trimming removed 4 bases at V and 3 bases at J, with 12 bases between.

The J gene is TRBJ2-2, the V gene TRBV6-6, with 8 bases identical to TRBD2. CDR1 is MNHNY and CDR2 is SVGAGI in the germline V gene (reference sequence). J gave up 8 bases and V 9 bases, and 11 bases lay outside the gene matches. This CDR3 has 14 residues. The CDR3 spells CASALTSARGELFF. For the CDR3, the DNA is TGTGCCAGTGCCTTGACTAGCGCCCGAGGGGAGCTGTTTTTT.

The CDR3 region is CASSFRLAGEETQYF. CDR3 DNA sequence: TGTGCCAGCAGCTTCAGACTAGCGGGGGAAGAGACCCAGTACTTC. This chain joins TRBV5-4 and TRBJ2-5; 12 nucleotides line up with TRBD2. The CDR3 loop spans 15 amino acids. Germline V lookup: CDR1 SGHNT, CDR2 YYREEE (reference sequence). V shed 2 bases, J shed 3 bases, and the junction held 2 bases outside the gene matches. Full variable domain (missing parts from reference TRBV5-4 and TRBJ2-5): ETGVTQSPTHLIKTRGQQVTLRCSSQSGHNTVSWYQQALGQGPQFIFQYYREEENGRGNFPPRFSGLQFPNYSSELNVNALELDDSALYLCASSFRLAGEETQYFGPGTRLLVL.

The rearrangement uses TRBV19 and TRBJ2-3, with 8 bases identical to TRBD2. The V gene's germline CDR1 is LNHDA and CDR2 SQIVND (reference sequence). The CDR3 sequence is 16 residues long. The V segment lost 1 base and the J segment 6 bases; nucleotides outside the gene matches: 9. CDR3 residues: CASSIAGGGKVDTQYF. The CDR3 DNA reads as TGTGCCAGTAGTATAGCCGGGGGGGGGAAGGTGGATACGCAGTATTTT.

The rearrangement uses TRBV18 and TRBJ2-7; the match to TRBD2 covers 8 bases. The CDR3 length is 11 residues. The junction had 2 bases not matched to a gene; V was cut back by 8 bases and J by 5 bases. Looked up from germline, CDR1 is KGHSH and CDR2 is LQKENI. For the CDR3, the DNA is TGTGCCAGCGCACTAGCGGACGAGCAGTACTTC. Translated, it gives CASALADEQYF.

CDR3: CASSLPGDRENTEAFF. Written as DNA, the CDR3 is TGTGCCAGCAGCTTACCCGGGGACAGGGAGAACACTGAAGCTTTCTTT. The chain combines TRBV13 with TRBJ1-1; TRBD1 agrees at 9 bases. The CDR3 length is 16 residues. Germline V gives CDR1 PRHDT, CDR2 FYEKMQ (reference sequence). V trimming: 2 bases; J trimming: 1 base; junction bases outside the gene matches: 5.

This sequence joins TRBV6-5 and TRBJ1-6; D unclear. The CDR3 sequence is 15 residues long. Trimming shortened V by 6 bases and J by 6 bases, and 15 bases separated the two germline ends. Per germline, CDR1 MNHEY and CDR2 SVGAGI. The CDR3 DNA sequence: TGTGCCAGCAGGTTCCTAGCAGCGGGTAATTCACCCCTCCACTTT. Its protein product is CASRFLAAGNSPLHF.

The gene calls are TRBV9 and TRBJ1-2; TRBD1 matches at 8 bases. With V trimmed by 1 base and J by 5 bases, 7 bases remained unmatched. Germline values: CDR1 SGDLS, CDR2 YYNGEE. The CDR3 covers 15 residues. CDR3 in amino acids: CASSVQPGQDYGYTF. Written as DNA, the CDR3 is TGTGCCAGCAGCGTACAGCCGGGACAGGATTATGGCTACACCTTC.

The genes are TRBV5-6 and TRBJ2-7; 8 bases align to TRBD1. Germline CDR1 SGHDT, CDR2 YYEEEE. This CDR3 is built from 15 residues. Trimming at V came to 3 bases and at J to 7 bases, leaving 12 bases not matched to a gene. CDR3 nucleotide sequence: TGTGCCAGCAGCTCCGCGGACAGGGCAGCGTGGGAGCAGTACTTC. Its translation is CASSSADRAAWEQYF.

The chain uses TRBV19 and TRBJ1-4; D gene uncertain. With 5 bases removed from V and 8 bases from J, the gap between germline ends came to 18 bases. This CDR3 spans 15 amino acids. The germline CDR1 and CDR2 sequences are LNHDA and SQIVND (reference sequence). This CDR3 reads CASSPGRGVLEKLFF. Written as DNA, the CDR3 is TGTGCCAGTAGTCCTGGCCGGGGAGTTCTCGAAAAACTGTTTTTT.

The rearrangement uses TRBV18 and TRBJ2-2; tentatively, D is TRBD2 (6 bases). Trimming removed 4 bases at V and 5 bases at J, with 14 bases between. Germline CDR1 is KGHSH and CDR2 is LQKENI. The CDR3 has 15 amino acids. This CDR3 reads CASSLRDGGTGELFF. Here the CDR3 DNA reads TGTGCCAGCTCACTCCGGGACGGAGGGACCGGGGAGCTGTTTTTT.

Here the CDR3 reads CASSFSSSHYYNEQFF. CDR3 sequence (DNA): TGTGCCAGCAGCTTCTCCTCCTCACACTACTACAATGAGCAGTTCTTC. This rearrangement joins TRBV5-6 to TRBJ2-1, with D unclear. V lost 2 bases and J 3 bases, leaving 15 bases between the germline ends. Germline V gene data show CDR1 as SGHDT and CDR2 as YYEEEE. The CDR3 runs 16 residues.